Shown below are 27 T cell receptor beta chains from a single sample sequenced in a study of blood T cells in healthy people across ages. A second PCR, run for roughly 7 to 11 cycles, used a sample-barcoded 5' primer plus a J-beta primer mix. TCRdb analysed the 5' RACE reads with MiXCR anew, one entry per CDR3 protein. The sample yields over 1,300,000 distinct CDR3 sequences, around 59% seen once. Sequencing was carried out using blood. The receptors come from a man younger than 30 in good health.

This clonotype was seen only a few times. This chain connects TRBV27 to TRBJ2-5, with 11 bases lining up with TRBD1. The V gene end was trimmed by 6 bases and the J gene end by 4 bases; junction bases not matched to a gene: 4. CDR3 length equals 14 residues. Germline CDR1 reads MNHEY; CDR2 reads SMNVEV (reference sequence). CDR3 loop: CASRDRGLGETQYF. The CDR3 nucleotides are TGTGCCAGCAGGGACAGGGGGCTGGGAGAGACCCAGTACTTC.

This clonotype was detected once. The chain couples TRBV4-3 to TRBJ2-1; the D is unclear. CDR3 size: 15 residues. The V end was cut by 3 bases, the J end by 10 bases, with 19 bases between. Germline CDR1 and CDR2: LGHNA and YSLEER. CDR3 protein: CASSQVYLLSVEQFF. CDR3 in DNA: TGCGCCAGCAGCCAGGTTTACCTGCTGTCGGTGGAGCAGTTCTTC.

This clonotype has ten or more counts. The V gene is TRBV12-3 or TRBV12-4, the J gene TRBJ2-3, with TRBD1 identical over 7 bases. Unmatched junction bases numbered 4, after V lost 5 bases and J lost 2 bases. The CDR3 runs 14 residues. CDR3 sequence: CASSPTGITDTQYF. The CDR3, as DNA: TGTGCCAGCAGTCCGACAGGGATCACAGATACGCAGTATTTT.

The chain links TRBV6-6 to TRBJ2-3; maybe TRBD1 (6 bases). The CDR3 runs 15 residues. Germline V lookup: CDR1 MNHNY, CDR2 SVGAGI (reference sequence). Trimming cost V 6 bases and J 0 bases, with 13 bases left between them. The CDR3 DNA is TGTGCCAGCAGACCCTACAGGGAAAGCACAGATACGCAGTATTTT. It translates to CASRPYRESTDTQYF.

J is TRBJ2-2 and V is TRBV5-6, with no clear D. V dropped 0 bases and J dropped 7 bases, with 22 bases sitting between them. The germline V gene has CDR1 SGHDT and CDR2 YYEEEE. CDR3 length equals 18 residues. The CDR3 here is CASSLVRTSGRAGGELFF. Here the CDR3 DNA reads TGTGCCAGCAGCTTGGTCCGCACGTCGGGTAGGGCCGGCGGGGAGCTGTTTTTT.

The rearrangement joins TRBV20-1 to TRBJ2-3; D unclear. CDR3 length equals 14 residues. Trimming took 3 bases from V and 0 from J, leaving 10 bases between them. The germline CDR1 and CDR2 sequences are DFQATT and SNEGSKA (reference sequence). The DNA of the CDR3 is TGCAGTGCTAGTGGTCAGGAAAGCACAGATACGCAGTATTTT. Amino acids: CSASGQESTDTQYF.

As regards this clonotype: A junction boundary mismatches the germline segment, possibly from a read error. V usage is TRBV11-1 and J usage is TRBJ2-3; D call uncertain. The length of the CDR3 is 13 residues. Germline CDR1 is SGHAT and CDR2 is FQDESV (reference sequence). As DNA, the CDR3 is TGTACCAGCAGCTTAACTGAGTCAGATACGCAGTATTTT. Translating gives CTSSLTESDTQYF.

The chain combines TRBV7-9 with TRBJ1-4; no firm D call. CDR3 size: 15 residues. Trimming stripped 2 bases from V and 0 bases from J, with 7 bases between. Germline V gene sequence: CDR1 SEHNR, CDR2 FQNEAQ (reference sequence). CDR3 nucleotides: TGTGCCAGCAGCTTACGAACTGCAACTAATGAAAAACTGTTTTTT. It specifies CASSLRTATNEKLFF.

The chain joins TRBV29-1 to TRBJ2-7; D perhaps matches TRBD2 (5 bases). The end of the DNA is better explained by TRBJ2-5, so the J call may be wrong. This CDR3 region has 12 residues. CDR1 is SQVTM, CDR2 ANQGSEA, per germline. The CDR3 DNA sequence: TGCAGCGTGATTGGACTTGGTGGGACCCAGTACTTC. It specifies CSVIGLGGTQYF.

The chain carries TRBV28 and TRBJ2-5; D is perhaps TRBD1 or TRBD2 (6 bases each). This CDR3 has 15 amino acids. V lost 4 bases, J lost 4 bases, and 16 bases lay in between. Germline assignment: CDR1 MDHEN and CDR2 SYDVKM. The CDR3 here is CASSSGDTRGETQYF. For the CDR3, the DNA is TGTGCCAGCAGTTCGGGGGACACCCGGGGAGAGACCCAGTACTTC. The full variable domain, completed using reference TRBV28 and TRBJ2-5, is DVKVTQSSRYLVKRTGEKVFLECVQDMDHENMFWYRQDPGLGLRLIYFSYDVKMKEKGDIPEGYSVSREKKERFSLILESASTNQTSMYLCASSSGDTRGETQYFGPGTRLLVL.

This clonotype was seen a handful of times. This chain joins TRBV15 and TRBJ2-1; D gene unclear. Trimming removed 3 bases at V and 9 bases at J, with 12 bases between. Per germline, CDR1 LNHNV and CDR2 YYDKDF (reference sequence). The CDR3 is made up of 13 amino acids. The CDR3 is CATSRDAVLEQFF. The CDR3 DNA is TGTGCCACCAGCAGGGATGCGGTCCTTGAGCAGTTCTTC.

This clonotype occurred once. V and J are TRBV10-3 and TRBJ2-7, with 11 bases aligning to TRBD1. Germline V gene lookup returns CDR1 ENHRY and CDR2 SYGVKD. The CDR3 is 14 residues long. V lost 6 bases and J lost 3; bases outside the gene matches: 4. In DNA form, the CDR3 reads TGTGCCATCAGGGGGGACAGGGGGATCTACGAGCAGTACTTC. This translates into CAIRGDRGIYEQYF.

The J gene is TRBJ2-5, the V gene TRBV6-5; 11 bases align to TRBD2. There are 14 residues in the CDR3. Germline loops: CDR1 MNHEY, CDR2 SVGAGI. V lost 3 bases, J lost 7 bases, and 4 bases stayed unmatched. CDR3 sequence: CASSYGLAGGTQYF. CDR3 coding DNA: TGTGCCAGCAGTTATGGGCTAGCGGGGGGGACCCAGTACTTC.

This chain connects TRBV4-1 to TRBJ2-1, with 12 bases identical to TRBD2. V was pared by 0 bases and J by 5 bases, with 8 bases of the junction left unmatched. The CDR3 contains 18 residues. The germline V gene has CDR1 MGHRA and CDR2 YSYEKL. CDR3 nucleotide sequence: TGCGCCAGCAGCCAAGATGGACTAGCGGGAATCGGGGACAATGAGCAGTTCTTC. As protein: CASSQDGLAGIGDNEQFF.

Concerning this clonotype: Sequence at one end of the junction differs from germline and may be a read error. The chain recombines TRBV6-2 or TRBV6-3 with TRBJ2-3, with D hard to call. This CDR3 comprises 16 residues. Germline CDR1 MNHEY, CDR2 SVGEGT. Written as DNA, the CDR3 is TGTGCCAGCAGTTACGGTCGACGAGCCTCCACAGATGCGCAGTATTTT. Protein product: CASSYGRRASTDAQYF.

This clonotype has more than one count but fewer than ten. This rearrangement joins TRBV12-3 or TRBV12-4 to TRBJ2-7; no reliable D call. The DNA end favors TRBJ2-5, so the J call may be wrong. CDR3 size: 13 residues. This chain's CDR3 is CASSLSTLETQYF. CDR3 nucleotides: TGTGCCAGCAGTTTGAGCACCCTGGAGACCCAGTACTTC.

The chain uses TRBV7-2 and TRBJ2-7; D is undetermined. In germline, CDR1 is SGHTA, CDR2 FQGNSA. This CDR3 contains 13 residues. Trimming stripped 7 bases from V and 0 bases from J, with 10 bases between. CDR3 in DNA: TGTGCCAGCAACTTCTACAGCTCCTACGAGCAGTACTTC. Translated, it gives CASNFYSSYEQYF.

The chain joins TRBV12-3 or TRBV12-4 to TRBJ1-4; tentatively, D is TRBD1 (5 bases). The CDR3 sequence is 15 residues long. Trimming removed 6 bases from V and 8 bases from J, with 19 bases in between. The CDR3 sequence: CASSHRTLSREKLFF. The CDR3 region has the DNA TGTGCCAGCAGCCATCGGACACTCTCGCGGGAAAAACTGTTTTTT.

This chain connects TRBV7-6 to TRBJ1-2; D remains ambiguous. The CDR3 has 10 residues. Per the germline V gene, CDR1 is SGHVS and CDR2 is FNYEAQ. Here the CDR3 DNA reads TGTGCGAGTGGGAGTTATGGCTACACCTTC. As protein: CASGSYGYTF.

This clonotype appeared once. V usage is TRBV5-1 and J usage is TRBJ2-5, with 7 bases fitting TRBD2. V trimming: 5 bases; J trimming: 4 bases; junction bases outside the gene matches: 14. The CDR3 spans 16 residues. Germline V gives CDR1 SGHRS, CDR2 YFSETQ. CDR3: CASSPTAGVYLETQYF. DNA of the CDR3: TGCGCCAGCAGTCCAACGGCGGGAGTGTATTTAGAGACCCAGTACTTC.

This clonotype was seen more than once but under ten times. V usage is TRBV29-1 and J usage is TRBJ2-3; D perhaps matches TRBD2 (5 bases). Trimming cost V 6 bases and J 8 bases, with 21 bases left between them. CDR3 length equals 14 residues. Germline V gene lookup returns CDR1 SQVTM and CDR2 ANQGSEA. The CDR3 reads CSVRGSSREGTQYF. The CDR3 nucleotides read TGCAGCGTCCGAGGGAGCAGCCGTGAGGGTACGCAGTATTTT.

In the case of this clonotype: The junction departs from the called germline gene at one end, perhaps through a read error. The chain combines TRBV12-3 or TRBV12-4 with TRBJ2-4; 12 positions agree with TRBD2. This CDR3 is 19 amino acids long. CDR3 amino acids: CASSHRTSGVLEAKNSQYF. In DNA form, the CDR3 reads TGTGCCAGCAGCCATCGGACTAGCGGGGTACTTGAAGCCAAAAACAGTCAGTACTTC.

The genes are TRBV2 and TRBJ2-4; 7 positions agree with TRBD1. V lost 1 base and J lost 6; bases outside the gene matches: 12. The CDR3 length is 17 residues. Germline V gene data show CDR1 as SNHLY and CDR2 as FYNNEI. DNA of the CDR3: TGTGCCAGCAGTGAAGTTTACCCCGGGACAGACACAAACATTCAGTACTTC. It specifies CASSEVYPGTDTNIQYF.

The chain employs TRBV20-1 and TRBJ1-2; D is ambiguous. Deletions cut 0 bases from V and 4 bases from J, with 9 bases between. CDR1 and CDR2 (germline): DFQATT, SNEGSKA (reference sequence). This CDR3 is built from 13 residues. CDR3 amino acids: CSARDLAGYGYTF. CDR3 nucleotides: TGCAGTGCTAGAGATCTGGCAGGCTATGGCTACACCTTC.

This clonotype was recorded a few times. CDR3 nucleotide sequence: TGTGCCATCAGTGAGGAAGGGGGACAGGGCTACGAGCAGTACTTC. The encoded protein is CAISEEGGQGYEQYF. V gene TRBV10-3 combines with J gene TRBJ2-7; 9 positions agree with TRBD1. The CDR3 length is 15 residues. Germline lookup yields CDR1 ENHRY and CDR2 SYGVKD. The trim removed 2 bases at V and 3 bases at J, leaving 5 bases unmatched.

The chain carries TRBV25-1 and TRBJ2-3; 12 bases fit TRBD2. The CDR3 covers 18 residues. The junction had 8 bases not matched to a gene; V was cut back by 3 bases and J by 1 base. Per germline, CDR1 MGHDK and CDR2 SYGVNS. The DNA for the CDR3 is TGTGCCAGCAGTGAGCTAGCGGGAGGGGGTGCCGGCACAGATACGCAGTATTTT. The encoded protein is CASSELAGGGAGTDTQYF.

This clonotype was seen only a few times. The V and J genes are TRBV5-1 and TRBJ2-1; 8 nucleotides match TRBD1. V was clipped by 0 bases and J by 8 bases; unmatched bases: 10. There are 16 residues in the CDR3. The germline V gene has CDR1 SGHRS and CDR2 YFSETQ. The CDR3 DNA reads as TGCGCCAGCAGCTTGGGGACAGGGCCCCCTCCCGATGAGCAGTTCTTC. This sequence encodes CASSLGTGPPPDEQFF.